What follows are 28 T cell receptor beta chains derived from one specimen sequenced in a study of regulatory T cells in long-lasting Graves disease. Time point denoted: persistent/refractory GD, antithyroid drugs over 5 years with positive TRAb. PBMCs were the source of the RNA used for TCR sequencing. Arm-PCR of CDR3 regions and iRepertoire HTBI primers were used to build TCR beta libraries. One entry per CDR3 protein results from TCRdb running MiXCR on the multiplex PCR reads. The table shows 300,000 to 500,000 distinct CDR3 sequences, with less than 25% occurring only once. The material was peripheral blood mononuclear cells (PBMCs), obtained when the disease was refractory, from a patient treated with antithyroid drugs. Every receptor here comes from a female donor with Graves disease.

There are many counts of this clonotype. The CDR3: CASSSSGSGARETQYF. The CDR3 DNA reads TGTGCCAGCAGTTCCAGCGGCAGTGGGGCCCGGGAGACCCAGTACTTC. The V and J genes are TRBV12-3 or TRBV12-4 and TRBJ2-5; the D gene could be TRBD1 or TRBD2 (5 bases each). V lost 4 bases, J lost 5 bases, and 20 bases lay in between. The CDR3 runs 16 residues.

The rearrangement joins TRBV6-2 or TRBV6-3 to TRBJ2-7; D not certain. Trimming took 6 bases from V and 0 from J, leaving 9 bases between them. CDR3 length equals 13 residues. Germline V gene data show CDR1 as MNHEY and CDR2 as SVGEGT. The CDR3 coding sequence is TGTGCCAGCAGAGGACGGATCTCCTACGAGCAGTACTTC. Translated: CASRGRISYEQYF.

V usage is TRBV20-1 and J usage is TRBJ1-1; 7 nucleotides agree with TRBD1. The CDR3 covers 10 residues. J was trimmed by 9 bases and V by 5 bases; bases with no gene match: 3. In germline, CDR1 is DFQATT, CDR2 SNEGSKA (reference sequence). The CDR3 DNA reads TGCAGTGCTTTGACAGGGAAAGCTTTCTTT. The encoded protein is CSALTGKAFF.

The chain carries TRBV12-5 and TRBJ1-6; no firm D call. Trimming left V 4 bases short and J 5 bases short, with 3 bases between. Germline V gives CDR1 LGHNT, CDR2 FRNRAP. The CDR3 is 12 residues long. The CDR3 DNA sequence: TGTGCTAGTGGTTCCGATAATTCACCCCTCCACTTT. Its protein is CASGSDNSPLHF.

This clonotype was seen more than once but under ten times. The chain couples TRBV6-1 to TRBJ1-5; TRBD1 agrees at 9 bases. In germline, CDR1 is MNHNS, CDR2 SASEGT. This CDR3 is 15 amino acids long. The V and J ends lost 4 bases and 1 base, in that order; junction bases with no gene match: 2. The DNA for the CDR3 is TGTGCCAGCAGTGGACAGGGGGGAAGCAATCAGCCCCAGCATTTT. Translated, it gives CASSGQGGSNQPQHF.

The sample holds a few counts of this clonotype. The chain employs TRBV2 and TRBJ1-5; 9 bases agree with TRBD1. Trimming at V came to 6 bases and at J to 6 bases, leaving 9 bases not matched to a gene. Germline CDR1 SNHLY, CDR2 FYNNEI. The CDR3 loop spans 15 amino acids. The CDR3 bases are TGTGCCAGCAGAGCGGACAGGGGAGCAGGTCAGCCCCAGCATTTT. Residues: CASRADRGAGQPQHF.

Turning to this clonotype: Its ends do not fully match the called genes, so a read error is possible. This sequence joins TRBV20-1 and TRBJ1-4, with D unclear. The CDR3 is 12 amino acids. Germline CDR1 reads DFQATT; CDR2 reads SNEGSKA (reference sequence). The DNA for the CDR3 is TGCAGTGCAGCGGGAACTTATGAAAAACTGTTTTTT. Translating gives CSAAGTYEKLFF.

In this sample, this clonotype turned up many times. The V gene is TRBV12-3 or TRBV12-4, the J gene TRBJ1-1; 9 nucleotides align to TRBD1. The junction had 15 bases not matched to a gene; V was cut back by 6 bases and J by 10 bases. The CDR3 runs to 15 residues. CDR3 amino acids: CASSTRGGQGQGAFF. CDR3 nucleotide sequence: TGTGCCAGCAGCACCCGGGGAGGACAGGGGCAGGGAGCTTTCTTT.

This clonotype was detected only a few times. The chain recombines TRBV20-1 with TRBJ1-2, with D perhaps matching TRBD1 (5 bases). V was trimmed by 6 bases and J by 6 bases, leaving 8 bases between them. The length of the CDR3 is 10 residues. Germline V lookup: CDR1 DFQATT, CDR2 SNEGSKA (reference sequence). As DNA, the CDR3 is TGCAGTGCATGGGGGGATGGCTACACCTTC. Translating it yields CSAWGDGYTF.

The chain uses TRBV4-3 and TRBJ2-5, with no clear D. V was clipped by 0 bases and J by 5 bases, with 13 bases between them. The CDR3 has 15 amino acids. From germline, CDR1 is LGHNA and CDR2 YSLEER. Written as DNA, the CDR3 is TGCGCCAGCAGCCAAGATGGGCGGAAACGGGAGACCCAGTACTTC. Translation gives CASSQDGRKRETQYF.

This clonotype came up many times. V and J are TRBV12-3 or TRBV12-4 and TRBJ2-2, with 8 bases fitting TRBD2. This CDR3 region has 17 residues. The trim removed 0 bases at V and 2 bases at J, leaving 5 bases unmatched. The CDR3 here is CASSLAPGLANTGELFF. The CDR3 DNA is TGTGCCAGCAGTTTAGCACCAGGACTAGCTAACACCGGGGAGCTGTTTTTT.

The CDR3, as DNA: TGTGCCAGCAGTTTTCCCCTATCCGGCGATGGCTACACCTTC. As protein: CASSFPLSGDGYTF. The V and J genes are TRBV12-3 or TRBV12-4 and TRBJ1-2; D remains unclear. The CDR3 length is 14 residues. V shed 3 bases and J shed 6 bases, with 14 bases lying between them.

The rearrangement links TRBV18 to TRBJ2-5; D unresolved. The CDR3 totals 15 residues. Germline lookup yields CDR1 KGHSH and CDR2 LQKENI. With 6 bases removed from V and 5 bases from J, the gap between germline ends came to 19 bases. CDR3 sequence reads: CASSLDNRRWETQYF. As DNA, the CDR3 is TGTGCCAGCTCCCTCGATAATAGACGGTGGGAGACCCAGTACTTC.

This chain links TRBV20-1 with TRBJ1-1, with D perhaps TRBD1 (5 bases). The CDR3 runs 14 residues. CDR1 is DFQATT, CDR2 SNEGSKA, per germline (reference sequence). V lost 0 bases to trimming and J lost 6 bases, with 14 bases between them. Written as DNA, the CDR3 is TGCAGTGCTAGAGATCAGGGACGGACTCCTGAAGCTTTCTTT. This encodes CSARDQGRTPEAFF.

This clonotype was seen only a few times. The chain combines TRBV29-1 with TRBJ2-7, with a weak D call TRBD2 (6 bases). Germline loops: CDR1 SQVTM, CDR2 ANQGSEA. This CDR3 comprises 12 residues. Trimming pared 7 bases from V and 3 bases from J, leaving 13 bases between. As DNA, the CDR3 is TGCAGCGGGGTCGGGAGTGACTACGAGCAGTACTTC. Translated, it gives CSGVGSDYEQYF.

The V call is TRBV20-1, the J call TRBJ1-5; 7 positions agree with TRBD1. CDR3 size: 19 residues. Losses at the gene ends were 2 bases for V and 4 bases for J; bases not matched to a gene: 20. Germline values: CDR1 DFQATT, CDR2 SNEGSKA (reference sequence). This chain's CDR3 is CSARPRDSRMAIANQPQHF. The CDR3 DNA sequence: TGCAGTGCTAGACCCCGGGACAGTAGGATGGCGATAGCAAATCAGCCCCAGCATTTT.

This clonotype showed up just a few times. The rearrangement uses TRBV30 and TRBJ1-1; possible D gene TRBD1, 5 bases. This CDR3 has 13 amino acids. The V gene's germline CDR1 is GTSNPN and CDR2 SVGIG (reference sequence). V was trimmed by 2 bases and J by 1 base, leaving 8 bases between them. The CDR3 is CAWSSQGNTEAFF. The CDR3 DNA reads TGTGCCTGGAGTAGCCAGGGGAACACTGAAGCTTTCTTT.

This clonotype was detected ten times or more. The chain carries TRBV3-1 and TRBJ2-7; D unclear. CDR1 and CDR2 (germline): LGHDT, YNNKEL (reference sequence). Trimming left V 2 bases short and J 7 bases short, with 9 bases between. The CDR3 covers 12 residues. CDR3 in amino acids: CASSQPLGEQYF. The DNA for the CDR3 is TGTGCCAGCAGCCAACCCCTGGGTGAGCAGTACTTC.

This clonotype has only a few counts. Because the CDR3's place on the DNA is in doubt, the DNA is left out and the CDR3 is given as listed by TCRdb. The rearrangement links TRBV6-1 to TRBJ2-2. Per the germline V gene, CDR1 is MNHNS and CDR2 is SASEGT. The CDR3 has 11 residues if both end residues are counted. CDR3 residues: CASSTSGELFF.

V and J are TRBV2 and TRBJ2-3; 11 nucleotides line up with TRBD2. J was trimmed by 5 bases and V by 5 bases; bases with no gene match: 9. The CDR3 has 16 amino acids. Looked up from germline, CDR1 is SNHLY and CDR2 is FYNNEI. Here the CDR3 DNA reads TGTGCCAGCAGTCCTTTAGCGGGAGGGGTAGGAGATACGCAGTATTTT. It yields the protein CASSPLAGGVGDTQYF.

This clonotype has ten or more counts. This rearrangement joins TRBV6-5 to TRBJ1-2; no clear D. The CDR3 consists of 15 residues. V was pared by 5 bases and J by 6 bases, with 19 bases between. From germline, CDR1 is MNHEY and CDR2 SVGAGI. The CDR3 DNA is TGTGCCAGCAGTAACTGGGCGGGCAGTCTGGATGGCTACACCTTC. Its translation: CASSNWAGSLDGYTF.

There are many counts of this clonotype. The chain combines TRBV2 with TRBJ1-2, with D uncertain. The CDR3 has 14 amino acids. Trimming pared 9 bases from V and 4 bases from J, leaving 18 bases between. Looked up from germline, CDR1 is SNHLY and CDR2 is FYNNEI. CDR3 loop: CASSTRLLFYGYTF. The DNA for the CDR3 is TGTGCCAGTAGCACGAGGCTACTTTTCTATGGCTACACCTTC.

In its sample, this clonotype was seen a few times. This CDR3 is CASSWGVEVNTGELFF. DNA for the CDR3: TGTGCCAGCAGCTGGGGAGTGGAAGTGAACACCGGGGAGCTGTTTTTT. The genes are TRBV11-3 and TRBJ2-2; tentatively, D is TRBD2 (5 bases). The germline gives CDR1 SGHNT, CDR2 YENEEA. The CDR3 totals 16 residues. Trimming pared 4 bases from V and 1 base from J, leaving 13 bases between.

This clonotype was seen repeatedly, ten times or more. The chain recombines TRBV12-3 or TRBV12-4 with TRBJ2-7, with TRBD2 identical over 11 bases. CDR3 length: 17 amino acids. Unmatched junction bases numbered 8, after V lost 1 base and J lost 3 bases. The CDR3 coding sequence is TGTGCCAGCAGTTTAGGACTAGCGGGAAAGAAAGACTACGAGCAGTACTTC. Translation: CASSLGLAGKKDYEQYF.

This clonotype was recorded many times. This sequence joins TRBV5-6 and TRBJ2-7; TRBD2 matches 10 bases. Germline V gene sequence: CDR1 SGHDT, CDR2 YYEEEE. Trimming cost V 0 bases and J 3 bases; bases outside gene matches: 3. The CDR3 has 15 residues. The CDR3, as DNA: TGTGCCAGCAGCTTGGCGCTAGCGGGGGACTACGAGCAGTACTTC. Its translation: CASSLALAGDYEQYF. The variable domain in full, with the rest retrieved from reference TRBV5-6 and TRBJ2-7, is DAGVTQSPTHLIKTRGQQVTLRCSPKSGHDTVSWYQQALGQGPQFIFQYYEEEERQRGNFPDRFSGHQFPNYSSELNVNALLLGDSALYLCASSLALAGDYEQYFGPGTRLTVT.

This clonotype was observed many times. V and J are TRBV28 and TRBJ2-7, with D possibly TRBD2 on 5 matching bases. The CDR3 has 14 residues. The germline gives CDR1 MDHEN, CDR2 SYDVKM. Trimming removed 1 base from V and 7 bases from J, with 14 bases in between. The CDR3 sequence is CASSLSSGGSEQYF. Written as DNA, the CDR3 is TGTGCCAGCAGTTTATCCAGCGGAGGAAGTGAGCAGTACTTC.

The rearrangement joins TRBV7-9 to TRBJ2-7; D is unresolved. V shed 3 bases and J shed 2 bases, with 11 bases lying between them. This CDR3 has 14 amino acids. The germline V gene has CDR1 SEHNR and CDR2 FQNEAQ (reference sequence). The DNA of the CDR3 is TGTGCCAGCAGCTTGGTACACCTTACCTACGAGCAGTACTTC. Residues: CASSLVHLTYEQYF.

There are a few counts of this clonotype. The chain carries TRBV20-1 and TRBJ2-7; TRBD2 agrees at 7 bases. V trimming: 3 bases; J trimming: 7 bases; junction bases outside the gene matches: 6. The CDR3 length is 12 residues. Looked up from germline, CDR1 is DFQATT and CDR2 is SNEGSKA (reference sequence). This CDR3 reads CSARGEGFEQYF. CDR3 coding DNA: TGCAGTGCTAGGGGGGAGGGCTTTGAGCAGTACTTC.